This T cell receptor (beta chain) was retrieved from a study of shared clonotypes between healthy human individuals. In the CD4+ fraction, cells were divided into CD45RA+ naive and CD45RA-negative memory subsets. Of note for this clone: Its antigen is not known.

DNA at approximately 200 ng, about 30,000 T cell genomes, went into sorted-subset replicate PCRs. Sequenced by immunoSEQ multiplex PCR; TCRdb stores in-frame clones only, minus some. Among approximately 2.1 million clones listed, 85% to 95% were seen once. Findings and limits, study-wide: Non-shared clonotypes had lower generation probabilities than clonotypes shared by all four sorted-subset donors. Sharing across a handful of donors was seen in 4% to 6.5% of naive CD4 clonotypes.

Germline V gene data show CDR1 as SGHVS and CDR2 as FQNEAQ. V lost 5 bases and J lost 1, with 9 bases in between. The CDR3 runs to 14 residues. The sequencing sample was made of naive CD4+ T cells from PBMCs. Subset defined: CD45RA+ positively selected. This TCR derives from a man younger than 35 in good health. Some clones in this sample may be carry-over from other donors' samples. The V gene is TRBV7-8, the J gene TRBJ1-3; D gene ambiguous. CDR3 loop: CASSETLSGNTIYF. CDR3 DNA sequence: TGTGCCAGCAGCGAGACCTTATCTGGAAACACCATATATTTT. Full variable domain (rest looked up from reference TRBV7-8 and TRBJ1-3): GAGVSQSPRYKVAKRGQDVALRCDPISGHVSLFWYQQALGQGPEFLTYFQNEAQLDKSGLPSDRFFAERPEGSVSTLKIQRTQQEDSAVYLCASSETLSGNTIYFGEGSWLTVV.